A selection of T cell receptor beta chains follows, all from one sample in a study of cytomegalovirus exposure and HLA in healthy donors. The method was immunoSEQ multiplex PCR; TCRdb's version includes in-frame clones alone and lacks a portion of them. The table records about 160,000 clones, 60% to 80% of them present only once. Specimen: PBMCs. The receptors shown here come from a woman between 50 and 59 years old in good health and CMV-seropositive. Each CDR3 is given with its conserved first and last residue. The order of the fields is CDR3 protein, CDR3 DNA, clone size, D gene, J gene, V gene. A D gene is named only where the DNA matches it firmly. For some rows the clone size is stated as once, few or many, or as a class when expanded; others skip it.

cdr3_aa: CASRTGGGTGELFF
cdr3_nt: TGTGCCAGCAGAACAGGGGGCGGGACCGGGGAGCTGTTTTTT
clone_size: NA
d_call: TRBD1
j_call: TRBJ2-2
v_call: TRBV6-5

cdr3_aa: CSVLGAPGEQYF
cdr3_nt: TGCAGCGTGCTTGGAGCCCCCGGCGAGCAGTACTTC
clone_size: NA
d_call: NA
j_call: TRBJ2-7
v_call: TRBV29-1

cdr3_aa: CASSLIGTGGVGGYGYTF
cdr3_nt: TGTGCCAGCAGCCTGATCGGGACAGGGGGCGTTGGCGGCTATGGCTACACCTTC
clone_size: NA
d_call: TRBD1
j_call: TRBJ1-2
v_call: TRBV5-4

cdr3_aa: CASRIDRHHGYTF
cdr3_nt: TGTGCCAGCAGGATCGACAGACATCATGGCTACACCTTC
clone_size: NA
d_call: NA
j_call: TRBJ1-2
v_call: TRBV6-5

cdr3_aa: CASSLAGTGVRETQYF
cdr3_nt: TGTGCCAGCAGCTTAGCAGGGACAGGGGTACGAGAGACCCAGTACTTC
clone_size: NA
d_call: TRBD1
j_call: TRBJ2-5
v_call: TRBV7-8

cdr3_aa: CASSGVFSGNTIYF
cdr3_nt: TGTGCCAGCTCCGGGGTCTTCTCTGGAAACACCATATATTTT
clone_size: NA
d_call: NA
j_call: TRBJ1-3
v_call: TRBV25-1

cdr3_aa: CASSLSSSYEQYF
cdr3_nt: TGTGCTAGCAGCTTGAGTAGTTCCTACGAGCAGTACTTC
clone_size: NA
d_call: NA
j_call: TRBJ2-7
v_call: TRBV7-7

cdr3_aa: CASSFSGTGGRAFF
cdr3_nt: TGTGCCAGCAGTTTTTCCGGGACAGGGGGCCGGGCTTTCTTT
clone_size: NA
d_call: TRBD1
j_call: TRBJ1-1
v_call: TRBV28

cdr3_aa: CASTSGAVHNTEAFF
cdr3_nt: TGTGCCAGCACCTCTGGAGCAGTCCATAACACTGAAGCTTTCTTT
clone_size: NA
d_call: NA
j_call: TRBJ1-1
v_call: TRBV6-5

cdr3_aa: CASSTYSGGGPEAFF
cdr3_nt: TGTGCCAGCAGTACCTATTCGGGGGGCGGCCCTGAAGCTTTCTTT
clone_size: NA
d_call: NA
j_call: TRBJ1-1
v_call: TRBV27

cdr3_aa: CASSLVGGPSNEQFF
cdr3_nt: TGTGCCAGCAGCTTGGTGGGAGGGCCCTCCAATGAGCAGTTCTTC
clone_size: few
d_call: TRBD2
j_call: TRBJ2-1
v_call: TRBV5-4

cdr3_aa: CASSPLQNRGLMNTEAFF
cdr3_nt: TGTGCCAGCTCACCACTACAAAACAGGGGGCTGATGAACACTGAAGCTTTCTTT
clone_size: few
d_call: TRBD1
j_call: TRBJ1-1
v_call: TRBV18

cdr3_aa: CASSIDLRSSYEQYF
cdr3_nt: TGTGCCAGTAGTATAGATCTGAGGAGCTCCTACGAGCAGTACTTC
clone_size: NA
d_call: NA
j_call: TRBJ2-7
v_call: TRBV19

cdr3_aa: CASSSLLGRDGGNTIYF
cdr3_nt: TGTGCCAGCAGCTCACTGCTCGGCAGGGATGGTGGAAACACCATATATTTT
clone_size: NA
d_call: NA
j_call: TRBJ1-3
v_call: TRBV9

cdr3_aa: CASIPRAGLYNEQFF
cdr3_nt: TGTGCCAGCATCCCTAGGGCGGGATTATACAATGAGCAGTTCTTC
clone_size: NA
d_call: NA
j_call: TRBJ2-1
v_call: TRBV11-2

cdr3_aa: CASSLGGSEDTQYF
cdr3_nt: TGTGCCAGCAGCTTAGGAGGGTCTGAGGATACGCAGTATTTT
clone_size: NA
d_call: NA
j_call: TRBJ2-3
v_call: TRBV7-2

cdr3_aa: CAWSGQGESYGYTF
cdr3_nt: TGTGCCTGGAGCGGACAGGGGGAGAGCTATGGCTACACCTTC
clone_size: once
d_call: TRBD1
j_call: TRBJ1-2
v_call: TRBV30

cdr3_aa: CALRRAAGELFF
cdr3_nt: TGTGCCCTCAGGAGGGCCGCCGGGGAGCTGTTTTTT
clone_size: NA
d_call: NA
j_call: TRBJ2-2
v_call: TRBV11-2

cdr3_aa: CASSLARLAGVGGETQYF
cdr3_nt: TGTGCCAGCAGCTTAGCTCGACTAGCGGGAGTGGGGGGAGAGACCCAGTACTTC
clone_size: NA
d_call: TRBD2
j_call: TRBJ2-5
v_call: TRBV7-2

cdr3_aa: CASSQGQGITAEAFF
cdr3_nt: TGTGCCAGCAGCCAAGGGCAGGGGATAACCGCTGAAGCTTTCTTT
clone_size: NA
d_call: NA
j_call: TRBJ1-1
v_call: TRBV14

cdr3_aa: CASSVERRTGIGLGDGYTF
cdr3_nt: TGTGCCAGCAGCGTAGAGAGAAGGACAGGGATAGGGTTAGGAGATGGCTACACCTTC
clone_size: NA
d_call: TRBD1
j_call: TRBJ1-2
v_call: TRBV9

cdr3_aa: CASSTRGNGYTF
cdr3_nt: TGTGCCAGCAGCACAAGGGGAAATGGCTACACCTTC
clone_size: NA
d_call: NA
j_call: TRBJ1-2
v_call: TRBV25-1

cdr3_aa: CAISAVGTRTGVVYEQYF
cdr3_nt: TGTGCCATCAGTGCGGTTGGGACTAGGACAGGGGTAGTTTACGAGCAGTACTTC
clone_size: NA
d_call: NA
j_call: TRBJ2-7
v_call: TRBV10-3

cdr3_aa: CASSGSGTRTDTQYF
cdr3_nt: TGTGCCAGCAGTGGTAGCGGGACCCGCACAGATACGCAGTATTTT
clone_size: NA
d_call: TRBD2
j_call: TRBJ2-3
v_call: TRBV6-5

cdr3_aa: CASSSRLPFTDTQYF
cdr3_nt: TGTGCCAGCAGCTCTCGACTACCCTTCACAGATACGCAGTATTTT
clone_size: NA
d_call: NA
j_call: TRBJ2-3
v_call: TRBV7-6

cdr3_aa: CASSDSGTSTYEQYF
cdr3_nt: TGTGCCAGCAGTGATAGCGGGACATCGACCTACGAGCAGTACTTC
clone_size: NA
d_call: TRBD2
j_call: TRBJ2-7
v_call: TRBV25-1

cdr3_aa: CASSGSGYEQYF
cdr3_nt: TGTGCCAGCTCCGGGAGTGGTTACGAGCAGTACTTC
clone_size: NA
d_call: NA
j_call: TRBJ2-7
v_call: TRBV18

cdr3_aa: CASSHSLADQETQYF
cdr3_nt: TGCGCCAGCAGCCATAGTCTAGCGGACCAAGAGACCCAGTACTTC
clone_size: NA
d_call: TRBD2
j_call: TRBJ2-5
v_call: TRBV4-3

cdr3_aa: CASGGETDTQYF
cdr3_nt: TGTGCCAGCGGGGGGGAAACAGATACGCAGTATTTT
clone_size: NA
d_call: TRBD2
j_call: TRBJ2-3
v_call: TRBV9

cdr3_aa: CATGGIADPYEQYF
cdr3_nt: TGTGCCACGGGAGGGATAGCGGACCCCTACGAGCAGTACTTC
clone_size: NA
d_call: TRBD2
j_call: TRBJ2-7
v_call: TRBV2

cdr3_aa: CASSAETPGTGGNEQFF
cdr3_nt: TGTGCCAGCAGTGCAGAAACCCCCGGGACAGGGGGCAATGAGCAGTTCTTC
clone_size: NA
d_call: TRBD1
j_call: TRBJ2-1
v_call: TRBV25-1

cdr3_aa: CASSRDRGNQPQHF
cdr3_nt: TGTGCCAGCAGCAGGGACAGGGGCAATCAGCCCCAGCATTTT
clone_size: NA
d_call: TRBD1
j_call: TRBJ1-5
v_call: TRBV2

cdr3_aa: CATSRGMHRLPTEAFF
cdr3_nt: TGTGCCACCAGCAGAGGGATGCACAGGTTACCCACTGAAGCTTTCTTT
clone_size: NA
d_call: NA
j_call: TRBJ1-1
v_call: TRBV15

cdr3_aa: CASSASGTAETQYF
cdr3_nt: TGTGCCAGCAGTGCATCCGGGACTGCGGAGACCCAGTACTTC
clone_size: NA
d_call: NA
j_call: TRBJ2-5
v_call: TRBV28

cdr3_aa: CATSRDPGQNSYEQYF
cdr3_nt: TGTGCCACCAGCAGAGATCCTGGGCAGAACTCCTACGAGCAGTACTTC
clone_size: NA
d_call: NA
j_call: TRBJ2-7
v_call: TRBV15

cdr3_aa: CASSQTPGTGYGYTF
cdr3_nt: TGCGCCAGCAGCCAGACGCCCGGGACAGGGTATGGCTACACCTTC
clone_size: NA
d_call: TRBD1
j_call: TRBJ1-2
v_call: TRBV4-1

cdr3_aa: CASSSPGAREKLFF
cdr3_nt: TGTGCCAGCAGCTCCCCAGGGGCTCGTGAAAAACTGTTTTTT
clone_size: NA
d_call: NA
j_call: TRBJ1-4
v_call: TRBV7-8

cdr3_aa: CASSDPAGPSGNTIYF
cdr3_nt: TGTGCCAGCAGTGACCCGGCGGGGCCTTCTGGAAACACCATATATTTT
clone_size: NA
d_call: NA
j_call: TRBJ1-3
v_call: TRBV6-1

cdr3_aa: CASSLYRETQYF
cdr3_nt: TGTGCCAGCAGTTTATACAGAGAGACCCAGTACTTC
clone_size: few
d_call: NA
j_call: TRBJ2-5
v_call: TRBV28

cdr3_aa: CASSLQGNTGELFF
cdr3_nt: TGTGCCAGCAGTCTACAGGGAAACACCGGGGAGCTGTTTTTT
clone_size: NA
d_call: NA
j_call: TRBJ2-2
v_call: TRBV6-1

cdr3_aa: CASRALGDRVDVDTEAFF
cdr3_nt: TGTGCCAGCAGGGCCCTTGGGGACAGGGTAGATGTCGACACTGAAGCTTTCTTT
clone_size: NA
d_call: TRBD1
j_call: TRBJ1-1
v_call: TRBV27

cdr3_aa: CASRQGLAKNIQYF
cdr3_nt: TGTGCCAGCAGACAGGGGTTAGCCAAAAACATTCAGTACTTC
clone_size: NA
d_call: TRBD1
j_call: TRBJ2-4
v_call: TRBV27

cdr3_aa: CASSLMGGTNEKLFF
cdr3_nt: TGTGCCAGCAGCTTAATGGGAGGAACTAATGAAAAACTGTTTTTT
clone_size: NA
d_call: NA
j_call: TRBJ1-4
v_call: TRBV7-9

cdr3_aa: CASSGQGTTEAFF
cdr3_nt: TGTGCCAGCAGTGGACAGGGGACCACTGAAGCTTTCTTT
clone_size: NA
d_call: TRBD1
j_call: TRBJ1-1
v_call: TRBV6-5

cdr3_aa: CASSQDRGQYNEQFF
cdr3_nt: TGCGCCAGCAGCCAAGATAGGGGCCAGTACAATGAGCAGTTCTTC
clone_size: NA
d_call: NA
j_call: TRBJ2-1
v_call: TRBV4-3

cdr3_aa: CSVEDVYYGYTF
cdr3_nt: TGCAGCGTTGAAGATGTATACTATGGCTACACCTTC
clone_size: once
d_call: NA
j_call: TRBJ1-2
v_call: TRBV29-1

cdr3_aa: CASSPVPQRENTEAFF
cdr3_nt: TGTGCCAGCAGCCCGGTACCCCAACGTGAGAACACTGAAGCTTTCTTT
clone_size: few
d_call: NA
j_call: TRBJ1-1
v_call: TRBV5-4

cdr3_aa: CASSRVGGSGYTF
cdr3_nt: TGTGCCAGCTCCCGAGTAGGGGGTTCTGGCTACACCTTC
clone_size: NA
d_call: NA
j_call: TRBJ1-2
v_call: TRBV28

cdr3_aa: CASSRSTGELFF
cdr3_nt: TGTGCCAGCAGCCGGTCCACCGGGGAGCTGTTTTTT
clone_size: few
d_call: NA
j_call: TRBJ2-2
v_call: TRBV5-6

cdr3_aa: CASRRHRQEHQPQHF
cdr3_nt: TGTGCCAGCAGACGCCACCGACAGGAGCATCAGCCCCAGCATTTT
clone_size: NA
d_call: NA
j_call: TRBJ1-5
v_call: TRBV6-8

cdr3_aa: CAWMGRQYTGELFF
cdr3_nt: TGTGCCTGGATGGGGCGACAGTATACCGGGGAGCTGTTTTTT
clone_size: few
d_call: NA
j_call: TRBJ2-2
v_call: TRBV30

cdr3_aa: CASSLRGTGGTDTQYF
cdr3_nt: TGTGCCAGCAGCTTAAGAGGGACAGGGGGGACTGATACGCAGTATTTT
clone_size: once
d_call: TRBD1
j_call: TRBJ2-3
v_call: TRBV11-1

cdr3_aa: CASSSSKWEAKPTEAFF
cdr3_nt: TGTGCCAGCAGCTCTTCTAAGTGGGAGGCAAAACCCACTGAAGCTTTCTTT
clone_size: NA
d_call: NA
j_call: TRBJ1-1
v_call: TRBV5-6

cdr3_aa: CAWTPGNQGPQHF
cdr3_nt: TGTGCCTGGACCCCAGGCAATCAGGGGCCCCAGCATTTT
clone_size: NA
d_call: NA
j_call: TRBJ1-5
v_call: TRBV30